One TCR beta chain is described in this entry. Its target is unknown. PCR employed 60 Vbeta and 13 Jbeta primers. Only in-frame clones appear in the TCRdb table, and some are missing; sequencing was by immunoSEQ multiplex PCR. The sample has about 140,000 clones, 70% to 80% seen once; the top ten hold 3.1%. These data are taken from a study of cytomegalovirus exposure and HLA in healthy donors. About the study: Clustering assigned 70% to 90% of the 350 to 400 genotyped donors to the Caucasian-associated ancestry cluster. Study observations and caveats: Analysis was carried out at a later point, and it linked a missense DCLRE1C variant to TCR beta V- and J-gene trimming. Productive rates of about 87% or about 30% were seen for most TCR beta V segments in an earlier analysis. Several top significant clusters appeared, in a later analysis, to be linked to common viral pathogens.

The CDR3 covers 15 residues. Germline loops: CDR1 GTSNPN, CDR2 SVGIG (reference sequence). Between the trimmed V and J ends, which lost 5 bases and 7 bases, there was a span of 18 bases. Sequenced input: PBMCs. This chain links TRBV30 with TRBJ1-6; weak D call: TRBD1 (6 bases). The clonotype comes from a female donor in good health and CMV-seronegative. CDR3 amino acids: CAWESIRGSNSPLHF. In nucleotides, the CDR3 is TGTGCCTGGGAGTCGATCAGGGGAAGCAATTCACCCCTCCACTTT.